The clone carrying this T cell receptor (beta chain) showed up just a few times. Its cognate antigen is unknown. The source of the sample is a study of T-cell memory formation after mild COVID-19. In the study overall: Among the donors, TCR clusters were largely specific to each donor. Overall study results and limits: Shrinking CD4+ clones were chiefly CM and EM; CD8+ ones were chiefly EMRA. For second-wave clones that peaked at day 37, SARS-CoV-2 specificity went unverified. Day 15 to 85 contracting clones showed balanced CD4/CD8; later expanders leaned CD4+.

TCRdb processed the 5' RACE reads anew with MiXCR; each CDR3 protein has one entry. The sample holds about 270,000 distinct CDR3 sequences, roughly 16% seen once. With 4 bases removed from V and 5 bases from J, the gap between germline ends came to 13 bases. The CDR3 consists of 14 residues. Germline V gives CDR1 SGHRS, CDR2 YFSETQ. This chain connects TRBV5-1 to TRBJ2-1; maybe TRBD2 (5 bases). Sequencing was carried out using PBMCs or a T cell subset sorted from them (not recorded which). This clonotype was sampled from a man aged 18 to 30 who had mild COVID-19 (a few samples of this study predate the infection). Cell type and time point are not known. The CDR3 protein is CASSGTGSDNEQFF. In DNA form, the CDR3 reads TGCGCCAGCAGCGGAACGGGGTCTGACAATGAGCAGTTCTTC.